This TCR beta chain was obtained from a study of CD8+ T cells in alopecia areata. As for the study in general: The drug, tofacitinib, lasted 6 to 18 months, followed by 6 months off drug.

Extracted RNA was reverse transcribed, and the resulting cDNA served as sequencing template. Libraries were prepared by immunoSEQ multiplex PCR; TCRdb keeps only in-frame clonotypes and omits some of them. The table records about 190,000 clones, roughly 66% of them present only once. Treatment here: oral pan-JAK inhibitor, 5-10 mg twice daily. The authors sorted CD4+ and CD8+ T cells from PBMCs. Germline assignment: CDR1 SGHTA and CDR2 FQGTGA. The CDR3 is 15 amino acids. Between the trimmed V and J ends, which lost 5 bases and 4 bases, there was a span of 17 bases. The clonotype was recovered from a human donor with alopecia areata. This chain connects TRBV7-3 to TRBJ1-2; D remains ambiguous. Sequencing used CD4+ T cells sorted from blood, obtained at week 24, from a patient treated with tofacitinib. DNA for the CDR3: TGTGCCAGCAGCCAAGGAGGAGGAAGTCCCTATGGCTACACCTTC. Protein product: CASSQGGGSPYGYTF.